The entry below describes one TCR beta chain. CDR3 length: 13 residues. Germline assignment: CDR1 MNHEY and CDR2 SVGEGT. Trimming removed 6 bases at V and 9 bases at J, with 14 bases between. This entry is derived from a study of blood T cell repertoires in COVID-19. Study at large: Samples of COVID-19 (acute and convalescent) were obtained from the United States, Italy and Spain.

Source study methods: Amplification from reference gene primers served as the basis for estimated nucleated cell counts. TCRdb keeps only in-frame clones here, not all; method: immunoSEQ multiplex PCR. V and J calls and clone size follow that table, whereas D and trimming were derived from the DNA. Counted here are 200,000 or so clones, about 82% occurring once; the ten biggest clones make up 5.2%. This chain connects TRBV6-2 or TRBV6-3 to TRBJ2-2; D unclear. Sequencing used peripheral blood. The clonotype was recovered from a woman aged 30 to 39 with acute or convalescent COVID-19. For the CDR3, the DNA is TGTGCCAGCAGCTTTAAAAGCGCCAGGGAGCTGTTTTTT. Translating gives CASSFKSARELFF.